The T cell receptor beta chain under discussion was sequenced for a study of shared T cell receptors in the human thymus. CDR3 length: 15 amino acids. The junction had 6 bases not matched to a gene; V was cut back by 3 bases and J by 4 bases. The germline gives CDR1 MNHEY, CDR2 SVGAGI. Data came from immunoSEQ multiplex PCR; TCRdb stores just in-frame clones and leaves some out. The sample lists over 650,000 clones; more than 75% were seen once. These data were likewise used in another study, on human thymus T cells. From that study: Related research found strongly overlapping thymic repertoires in unrelated individuals.

The clonotype was recovered from a boy less than two years old with a congenital heart defect. The chain joins TRBV6-5 to TRBJ2-5; TRBD1 matches 9 bases. The sequenced sample was thymocytes. CDR3 amino acids: CASSYDRGRRETQYF. CDR3 bases: TGTGCCAGCAGTTATGACAGGGGGAGAAGAGAGACCCAGTACTTC.